This is a list of T cell receptor beta chains from one sample in a study of OX40 agonist ivuxolimab in advanced cancers. The data were produced by immunoSEQ multiplex PCR, yet TCRdb's version contains in-frame clones alone and is incomplete. The data hold about 73,000 clones, with 90% observed a single time. The sequences come from CD4+ or CD8+ T cells sorted from blood, collected in a trial of the OX40 agonist ivuxolimab. The receptors stem from an adult with an advanced solid tumor such as melanoma, head and neck, liver or kidney cancer. Both conserved end residues are part of each CDR3. A D gene is named only where the DNA matches it firmly. The size of a clone is reported for some rows only, either as once, few or many, or as a class for expanded clones.

clone size | D gene | J gene | V gene | CDR3 protein | CDR3 DNA
NA | NA | TRBJ1-1 | TRBV30 | CAWSPGRTNTEAFF | TGTGCCTGGAGCCCGGGACGGACGAACACTGAAGCTTTCTTT
NA | NA | TRBJ2-2 | TRBV4-3 | CASSQVFTGELFF | TGCGCCAGCAGCCAAGTATTCACCGGGGAGCTGTTTTTT
NA | TRBD1 | TRBJ2-7 | TRBV5-4 | CASNNVAGGNYEQYF | TGTGCCAGCAACAACGTGGCAGGGGGCAACTACGAGCAGTACTTC
few | NA | TRBJ2-7 | TRBV25-1 | CASLSSGEQYF | TGTGCCAGTTTGAGCTCCGGCGAGCAGTACTTC
once | TRBD2 | TRBJ2-1 | TRBV7-2 | CASSLLAGGTYNEQFF | TGTGCCAGCAGCTTACTAGCGGGAGGGACCTACAATGAGCAGTTCTTC
NA | NA | TRBJ2-2 | TRBV7-9 | CASSPPAQSYAGELFF | TGTGCCAGCAGCCCACCCGCACAGTCTTACGCCGGGGAGCTGTTTTTT
NA | NA | TRBJ1-2 | TRBV6-5 | CASYPGTGSDYGYTF | TGTGCCAGCTATCCCGGGACCGGGTCTGACTATGGCTACACCTTC
once | NA | TRBJ2-5 | TRBV7-9 | CASRRGERGTQYF | TGTGCCAGCAGGAGGGGAGAGAGGGGGACCCAGTACTTC
NA | NA | TRBJ1-2 | TRBV6-5 | CASSFRRDYGYTF | TGTGCCAGCAGTTTTCGGCGAGACTATGGCTACACCTTC
NA | NA | TRBJ2-1 | TRBV11-2 | CASSLGGEQFF | TGTGCCAGCAGCCTGGGGGGTGAGCAGTTCTTC
once | TRBD1 | TRBJ1-2 | TRBV28 | CASRPPTGVDGYTF | TGTGCCAGCAGGCCTCCTACAGGGGTGGATGGCTACACCTTC
NA | NA | TRBJ2-5 | TRBV19 | CASSTTAWYQETQYF | TGTGCCAGTAGTACGACAGCTTGGTACCAAGAGACCCAGTACTTC
NA | TRBD2 | TRBJ2-3 | TRBV9 | CASSGRTSGSADTQYF | TGTGCCAGCAGCGGACGGACTAGCGGGAGCGCAGATACGCAGTATTTT
NA | TRBD2 | TRBJ2-3 | TRBV6-1 | CASSEVGSGRDTDTQYF | TGTGCCAGCAGTGAAGTAGGGAGCGGGAGGGACACAGATACGCAGTATTTT
NA | NA | TRBJ2-5 | TRBV5-4 | CASSAAGTQETQYF | TGTGCCAGCAGCGCGGCGGGGACCCAAGAGACCCAGTACTTC
NA | NA | TRBJ2-2 | TRBV9 | CASSVGWGADTGELFF | TGTGCCAGCAGCGTAGGATGGGGGGCTGACACCGGGGAGCTGTTTTTT
once | NA | TRBJ1-3 | TRBV7-2 | CASSPEHSGNTIYF | TGTGCCAGCAGCCCCGAGCACTCTGGAAACACCATATATTTT
NA | NA | TRBJ1-2 | TRBV19 | CASSMWTRSNYGYTF | TGTGCCAGTAGTATGTGGACACGATCTAACTATGGCTACACCTTC
NA | NA | TRBJ1-1 | TRBV11-2 | CASSYSVSEAFF | TGTGCCAGCAGCTATAGCGTCTCTGAAGCTTTCTTT
NA | NA | TRBJ1-6 | TRBV30 | CAWSADRTSPLHF | TGTGCCTGGAGTGCCGACAGGACTTCACCCCTCCACTTT
NA | TRBD2 | TRBJ2-1 | TRBV9 | CASSVGGLAGGFNEQFF | TGTGCCAGCAGCGTAGGGGGACTAGCGGGAGGGTTCAATGAGCAGTTCTTC
NA | TRBD1 | TRBJ2-7 | TRBV5-1 | CASSAGQGGTYEQYF | TGCGCCAGCAGCGCGGGACAGGGGGGAACCTACGAGCAGTACTTC
NA | TRBD2 | TRBJ2-3 | TRBV7-2 | CASSRRSLGLAGADTQYF | TGTGCCAGCAGCCGACGTTCTCTTGGACTAGCGGGAGCAGATACGCAGTATTTT
NA | NA | TRBJ1-4 | TRBV10-3 | CAISGGSTEKLFF | TGTGCCATCAGTGGAGGGAGTACTGAAAAACTGTTTTTT
NA | NA | TRBJ1-2 | TRBV7-9 | CASSFAEGRYGYTF | TGTGCCAGCAGCTTTGCCGAGGGGAGGTATGGCTACACCTTC
NA | NA | TRBJ2-3 | TRBV27 | CASSNTDTQYF | TGTGCCAGCAGTAACACAGATACGCAGTATTTT
NA | NA | TRBJ2-5 | TRBV2 | CASSLLQSARVETQYF | TGTGCCAGCAGTTTGTTACAGTCTGCCCGGGTAGAGACCCAGTACTTC
NA | NA | TRBJ2-3 | TRBV4-2 | CASSQARQSTDTQYF | TGTGCCAGCAGCCAAGCCCGACAGAGTACAGATACGCAGTATTTT
NA | NA | TRBJ1-5 | TRBV5-5 | CASSLGGIAQPQHF | TGTGCCAGCAGCCTCGGGGGGATCGCTCAGCCCCAGCATTTT
NA | NA | TRBJ1-2 | TRBV30 | CAWSVGQYGYTF | TGTGCCTGGAGTGTAGGTCAATATGGCTACACCTTC
NA | TRBD1 | TRBJ2-1 | TRBV7-2 | CASSFDRVNNEQFF | TGTGCCAGCAGCTTTGACAGGGTCAACAATGAGCAGTTCTTC
few | NA | TRBJ1-2 | TRBV7-3 | CASGPGGDGYTF | TGTGCCAGCGGGCCGGGGGGAGATGGCTACACCTTC
few | TRBD1 | TRBJ2-1 | TRBV19 | CATSRLDRGNEQFF | TGTGCCACTTCTAGACTGGACAGGGGGAATGAGCAGTTCTTC
NA | NA | TRBJ1-1 | TRBV6-5 | CASSFSQTVEAFF | TGTGCCAGCAGTTTCTCCCAGACGGTGGAAGCTTTCTTT
NA | NA | TRBJ2-2 | TRBV7-2 | CASSLGGPNTGELFF | TGTGCCAGCAGCTTAGGGGGACCCAACACCGGGGAGCTGTTTTTT
NA | NA | TRBJ2-2 | TRBV5-1 | CASSLGGGRSNTGELFF | TGCGCCAGCAGCTTGGGGGGCGGACGTTCGAACACCGGGGAGCTGTTTTTT
NA | NA | TRBJ1-2 | TRBV29-1 | CSVERNKGVDGYTF | TGCAGCGTTGAACGGAATAAGGGGGTCGACGGCTACACCTTC
once | NA | TRBJ2-3 | TRBV11-2 | CASSSPNADTQYF | TGTGCCAGCAGTTCCCCGAATGCAGATACGCAGTATTTT
NA | TRBD2 | TRBJ2-1 | TRBV6-1 | CASSEILAGYNEQFF | TGTGCCAGCAGTGAAATACTAGCGGGTTACAATGAGCAGTTCTTC
NA | NA | TRBJ1-1 | TRBV7-3 | CASSPPPGGGGGTEAFF | TGTGCCAGCAGCCCCCCACCCGGGGGGGGCGGGGGCACTGAAGCTTTCTTT
NA | NA | TRBJ1-5 | TRBV4-1 | CASSRDSNQPQHF | TGCGCCAGCAGCAGGGATAGCAATCAGCCCCAGCATTTT
NA | NA | TRBJ1-1 | TRBV27 | CASSPPHRNEAFF | TGTGCCAGCAGTCCCCCACACAGGAATGAAGCTTTCTTT
NA | NA | TRBJ2-3 | TRBV11-2 | CASSLGYGATDTQYF | TGTGCCAGCAGCTTAGGTTACGGGGCCACAGATACGCAGTATTTT
NA | TRBD2 | TRBJ2-1 | TRBV19 | CASSIGRASVEQFF | TGTGCCAGTAGTATCGGGAGGGCCTCAGTTGAGCAGTTCTTC
NA | TRBD2 | TRBJ2-1 | TRBV5-1 | CASSQRPAGGHNNEQFF | TGCGCCAGCAGCCAACGACCAGCGGGAGGACACAACAATGAGCAGTTCTTC
NA | NA | TRBJ2-3 | TRBV6-1 | CASRQGPSTDTQYF | TGTGCCAGCAGACAGGGTCCTAGCACAGATACGCAGTATTTT
NA | NA | TRBJ1-2 | TRBV6-5 | CASPRGGYTF | TGTGCCAGCCCACGAGGTGGCTACACCTTC